This TCR beta chain was sequenced in a study of yellow fever vaccine responses in identical twins. TCRdb reprocessed the RT-PCR reads with MiXCR, giving one entry per CDR3 protein. The repertoire consists of under 25,000 distinct CDR3 sequences, with about 65% occurring once and the leading ten covering 2% to 2.5%. CDR3 length: 20 residues. The V and J ends lost 1 base and 1 base, in that order; junction bases with no gene match: 10. In germline, CDR1 is SGHVS, CDR2 FNYEAQ. This specimen consisted of T cells from blood (PBMCs), unsorted or a sorted subset (not recorded which), obtained before or after yellow fever vaccination (not recorded which). The sequence came from a woman younger than 30 who received the yellow fever vaccine. The chain uses TRBV7-6 and TRBJ2-2, with 12 positions matching TRBD2. The CDR3 bases are TGTGCCAGCAGCTTAGTCCTGGGAGGACTAGCGGGAAGGAACACCGGGGAGCTGTTTTTT. It codes for CASSLVLGGLAGRNTGELFF. The full variable domain, with the rest looked up from reference TRBV7-6 and TRBJ2-2, is GAGVSQSPRYKVTKRGQDVALRCDPISGHVSLYWYRQALGQGPEFLTYFNYEAQQDKSGLPNDRFSAERPEGSISTLTIQRTEQRDSAMYRCASSLVLGGLAGRNTGELFFGEGSRLTVL.